The present T cell receptor beta chain was sequenced within a study of control samples from healthy donors and cancer patients. Sequencing was performed with immunoSEQ multiplex PCR; in TCRdb, only in-frame clones are kept and a portion is missing. The repertoire holds about 41,000 clones, with approximately 94% as singletons. This clone was detected once. Deletions cut 0 bases from V and 3 bases from J, with 14 bases between. In germline, CDR1 is LNHNV, CDR2 YYDKDF (reference sequence). CDR3 size: 16 residues. The rearrangement uses TRBV15 and TRBJ1-2, with a tentative D call TRBD1 (5 bases). The sequencing sample was made of blood. The receptor was derived from a man in his fifties or sixties in good health. CDR3 in DNA: TGTGCCACCAGCAGAGATCGTCGGGGGGAGGACTATGGCTACACCTTC. It encodes CATSRDRRGEDYGYTF.